The clone carrying this T cell receptor beta chain came up many times. Germline lookup yields CDR1 SGHRS and CDR2 YFSETQ. This CDR3 has 15 residues. With V trimmed by 4 bases and J by 7 bases, 9 bases remained unmatched. This sample is part of a study of neurological immune-mediated disorders. In the study overall: The 35 or so multiple sclerosis patients comprised some 31 relapsing-remitting and 3 secondary progressive cases.

TCRdb independently ran MiXCR on the 5' RACE reads; one entry per CDR3 protein. The sample carries 84,000 or so distinct CDR3 sequences, approximately 4.3% recorded once. Sample time point: longitudinal time-point 3. 2 million unsorted PBMCs were stored in RNAlater at -80 °C before RNA extraction. Material for sequencing was PBMCs. The gene calls are TRBV5-1 and TRBJ2-2, with TRBD1 matching over 8 bases. This TCR derives from a woman aged 55 to 70 with multiple sclerosis. The CDR3: CASSVQGVPSGELFF. DNA of the CDR3: TGCGCCAGCAGCGTACAGGGGGTCCCCAGCGGGGAGCTGTTTTTT.